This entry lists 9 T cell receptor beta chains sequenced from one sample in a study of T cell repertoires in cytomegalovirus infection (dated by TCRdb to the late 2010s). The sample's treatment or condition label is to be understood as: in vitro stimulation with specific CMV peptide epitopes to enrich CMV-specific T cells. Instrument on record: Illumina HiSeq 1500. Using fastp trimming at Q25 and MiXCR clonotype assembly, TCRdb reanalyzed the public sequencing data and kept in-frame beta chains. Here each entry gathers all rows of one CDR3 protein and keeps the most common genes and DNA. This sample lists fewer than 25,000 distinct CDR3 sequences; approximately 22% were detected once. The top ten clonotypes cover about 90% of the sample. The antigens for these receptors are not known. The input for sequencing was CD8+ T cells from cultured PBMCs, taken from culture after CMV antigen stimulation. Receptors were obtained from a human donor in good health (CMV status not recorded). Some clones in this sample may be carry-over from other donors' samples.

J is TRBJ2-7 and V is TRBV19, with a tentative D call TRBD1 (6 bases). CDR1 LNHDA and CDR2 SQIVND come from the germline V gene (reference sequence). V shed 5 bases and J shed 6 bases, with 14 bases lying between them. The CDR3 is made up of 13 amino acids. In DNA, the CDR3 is TGTGCCAGTAGTGGGCCCCGAGGGGGCGAGCAGTACTTC. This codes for CASSGPRGGEQYF.

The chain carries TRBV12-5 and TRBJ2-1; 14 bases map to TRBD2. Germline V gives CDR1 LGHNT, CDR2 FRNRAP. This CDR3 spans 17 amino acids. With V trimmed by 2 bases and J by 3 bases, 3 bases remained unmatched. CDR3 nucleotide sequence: TGTGCTAGTGGTTTGCCCGGGACTAGCGGGGGCTACAATGAGCAGTTCTTC. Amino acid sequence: CASGLPGTSGGYNEQFF.

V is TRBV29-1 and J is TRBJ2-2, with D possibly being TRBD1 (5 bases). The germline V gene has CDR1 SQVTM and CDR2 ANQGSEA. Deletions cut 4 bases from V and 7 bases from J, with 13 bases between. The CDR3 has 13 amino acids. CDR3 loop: CSVAGLTFGELFF. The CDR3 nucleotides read TGCAGCGTTGCAGGGTTAACTTTCGGGGAGCTGTTTTTT.

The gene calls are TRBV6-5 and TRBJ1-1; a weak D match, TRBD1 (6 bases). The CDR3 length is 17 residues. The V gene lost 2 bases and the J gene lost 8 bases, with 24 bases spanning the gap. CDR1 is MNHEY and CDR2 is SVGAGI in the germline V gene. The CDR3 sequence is CASSYDIPSGARLEAFF. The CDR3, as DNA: TGTGCCAGCAGTTACGACATCCCTTCGGGGGCCCGTCTAGAAGCTTTCTTT.

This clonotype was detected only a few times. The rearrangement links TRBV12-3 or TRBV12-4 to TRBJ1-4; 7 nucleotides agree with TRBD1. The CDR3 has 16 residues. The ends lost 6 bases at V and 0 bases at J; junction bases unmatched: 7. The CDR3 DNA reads TGTGCCAGCAGCAGGGGGACAGACGCAACTAATGAAAAACTGTTTTTT. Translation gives CASSRGTDATNEKLFF.

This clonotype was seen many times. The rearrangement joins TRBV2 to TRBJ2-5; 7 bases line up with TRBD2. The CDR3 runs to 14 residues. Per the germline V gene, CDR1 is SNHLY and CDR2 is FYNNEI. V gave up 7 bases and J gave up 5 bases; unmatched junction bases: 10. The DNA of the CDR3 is TGTGCCAGCACTCCCACGATGGGGGGGGAGACCCAGTACTTC. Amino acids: CASTPTMGGETQYF.

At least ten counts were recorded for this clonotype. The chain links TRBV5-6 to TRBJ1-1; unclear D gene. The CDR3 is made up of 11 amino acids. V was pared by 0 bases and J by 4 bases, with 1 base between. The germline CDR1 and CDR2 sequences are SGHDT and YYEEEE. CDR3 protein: CASSLGTEAFF. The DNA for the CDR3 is TGTGCCAGCAGCTTGGGCACTGAAGCTTTCTTT.

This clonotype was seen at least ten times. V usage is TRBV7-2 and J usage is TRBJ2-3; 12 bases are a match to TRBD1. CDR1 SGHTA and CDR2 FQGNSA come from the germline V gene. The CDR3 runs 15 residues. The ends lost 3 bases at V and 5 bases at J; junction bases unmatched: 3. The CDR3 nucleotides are TGTGCCAGCAGCTTCAGGGACAGGGGGCAAGATACGCAGTATTTT. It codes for CASSFRDRGQDTQYF.

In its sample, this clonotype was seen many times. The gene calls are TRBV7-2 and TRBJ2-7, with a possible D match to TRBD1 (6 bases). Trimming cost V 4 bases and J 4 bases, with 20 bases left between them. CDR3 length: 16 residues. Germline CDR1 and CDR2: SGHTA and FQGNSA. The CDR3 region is CASSSAGVGGTYEQYF. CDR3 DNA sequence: TGTGCCAGCAGCTCAGCCGGGGTAGGGGGAACGTACGAGCAGTACTTC.